Sequencing of this T cell receptor (beta chain) was carried out in a study of blood T cell repertoires in COVID-19. About the research overall: From the United States, Italy and Spain came samples of acute and convalescent COVID-19. PBMCs, B-cell-depleted T cells, or T cells provided the cDNA or gDNA that made up the material.

Original data processing: For nucleated cells, counts were estimated from reference gene primer amplification. The assay was immunoSEQ multiplex PCR, and TCRdb's table has in-frame clones only and misses some. That table gives V, J and clone size, and the DNA gave D and trimming. The sample records some 41,000 clones, about nine tenths being singletons. CDR3 size: 13 residues. Germline CDR1 reads SGHVS; CDR2 reads FQNEAQ. The V gene end was trimmed by 3 bases and the J gene end by 2 bases; junction bases not matched to a gene: 0. The sequencing sample was made of peripheral blood. V usage is TRBV7-8 and J usage is TRBJ1-2; the match to TRBD1 covers 7 bases. This receptor was obtained from an elderly woman with active COVID-19. This CDR3 reads CASSLGQNYGYTF. The CDR3 bases are TGTGCCAGCAGCTTGGGACAGAACTATGGCTACACCTTC. Filled out from reference TRBV7-8 and TRBJ1-2, the complete variable domain reads GAGVSQSPRYKVAKRGQDVALRCDPISGHVSLFWYQQALGQGPEFLTYFQNEAQLDKSGLPSDRFFAERPEGSVSTLKIQRTQQEDSAVYLCASSLGQNYGYTFGSGTRLTVV.